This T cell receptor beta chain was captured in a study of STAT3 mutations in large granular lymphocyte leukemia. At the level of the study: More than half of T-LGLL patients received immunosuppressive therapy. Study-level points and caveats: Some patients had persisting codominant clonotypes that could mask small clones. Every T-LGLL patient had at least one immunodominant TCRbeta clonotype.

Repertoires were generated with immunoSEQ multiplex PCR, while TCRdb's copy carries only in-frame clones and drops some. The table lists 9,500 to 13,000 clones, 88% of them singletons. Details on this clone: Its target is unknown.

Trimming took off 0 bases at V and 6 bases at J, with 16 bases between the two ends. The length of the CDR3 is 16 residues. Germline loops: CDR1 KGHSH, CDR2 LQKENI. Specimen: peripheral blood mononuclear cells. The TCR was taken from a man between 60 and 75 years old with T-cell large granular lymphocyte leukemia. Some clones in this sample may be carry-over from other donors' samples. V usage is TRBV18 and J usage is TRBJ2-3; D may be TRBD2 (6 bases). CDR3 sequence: CASSPPRVLRGDTQYF. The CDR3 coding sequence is TGTGCCAGCTCACCACCGAGGGTCCTCCGGGGGGATACGCAGTATTTT.